The TCR beta chain described here comes from a study of regulatory T cells in long-lasting Graves disease. Study overall: The antithyroid drugs taken by newly diagnosed Graves' patients had been used for under 3 months.

The V segment lost 4 bases and the J segment 5 bases; nucleotides outside the gene matches: 1. This CDR3 region has 12 residues. Germline V lookup: CDR1 WSHSY, CDR2 SAAADI. This clonotype was observed many times. Library construction for TCR beta used iRepertoire HTBI primers and Arm-PCR of CDR3 regions. TCRdb redid the calling of the multiplex PCR reads with MiXCR, one entry per CDR3 protein. The repertoire holds about 400,000 distinct CDR3 sequences, with about 15% as singletons. The time point here: newly diagnosed GD, antithyroid drugs for less than 3 months. PBMCs were the source of the RNA used for TCR sequencing. These same data were also listed under a study on T cells in Graves' hyperthyroidism and ophthalmopathy.

Here the sequenced sample was peripheral blood mononuclear cells (PBMCs), taken at new diagnosis, from a patient treated with antithyroid drugs. The V gene is TRBV10-2, the J gene TRBJ1-1; the match to TRBD1 covers 7 bases. This TCR derives from a woman in her thirties or forties with Graves disease. CDR3 DNA: TGCGCCAGCAGTGGGGGACAGACTGAAGCTTTCTTT. This encodes CASSGGQTEAFF.